This passage covers 5 T cell receptor beta chains from one sample sequenced in a study of identical twins. Using its own MiXCR run on the 5' RACE reads, TCRdb lists one record per CDR3 protein. The sample includes roughly 1.6 million distinct CDR3 sequences, around 29% seen only once; the top ten take around 0.3%. Material for sequencing was cord blood. The receptors derive from a newborn girl in good health.

This clonotype was counted a few times. This chain joins TRBV5-1 and TRBJ1-1; a possible D gene is TRBD1 (5 bases). The CDR3 has 15 amino acids. Germline V gives CDR1 SGHRS, CDR2 YFSETQ. With 7 bases removed from V and 5 bases from J, the gap between germline ends came to 21 bases. The CDR3: CASVGSGGGGTEAFF. In DNA form, the CDR3 reads TGCGCCAGCGTCGGCTCAGGCGGGGGTGGGACTGAAGCTTTCTTT.

The J gene is TRBJ2-3, the V gene TRBV24-1, with D possibly called TRBD1 or TRBD2 (5 bases each). This CDR3 region has 11 residues. CDR1 is KGHDR and CDR2 is SFDVKD in the germline V gene. With 4 bases removed from V and 9 bases from J, the gap between germline ends came to 7 bases. CDR3 amino acids: CATSDGTTQYF. The CDR3 coding sequence is TGTGCCACCAGTGACGGGACGACGCAGTATTTT.

The V gene is TRBV6-1, the J gene TRBJ1-5, with 8 bases aligning to TRBD1. With 8 bases clipped from V and 5 bases from J, the junction kept 8 bases outside the gene matches. Germline loops: CDR1 MNHNS, CDR2 SASEGT. The CDR3 has 14 amino acids. CDR3 amino acids: CASCRRGRDQPQHF. CDR3 nucleotides: TGTGCCAGCTGCCGCAGGGGGCGCGATCAGCCCCAGCATTTT.

The chain uses TRBV20-1 and TRBJ2-1; D gene ambiguous. V was cut by 6 bases and J by 8 bases, with 20 bases left in between. Germline V gene sequence: CDR1 DFQATT, CDR2 SNEGSKA (reference sequence). This CDR3 region has 14 residues. The CDR3 is CSARTPPLPDEQFF. DNA for the CDR3: TGCAGTGCGAGGACCCCCCCTCTCCCCGATGAGCAGTTCTTC.

The chain is built from TRBV4-2 and TRBJ2-1, with 12 bases identical to TRBD2. The V segment lost 4 bases and the J segment 3 bases; nucleotides outside the gene matches: 7. CDR1 is LGHNA and CDR2 is YNFKEQ in the germline V gene. CDR3 length: 17 residues. This CDR3 reads CASSPGLAGNNYNEQFF. The CDR3 DNA is TGTGCCAGCAGCCCTGGACTAGCGGGAAACAACTACAATGAGCAGTTCTTC.